This T cell receptor beta chain was observed in a study of human T cells and chemical hapten exposure. Described time point: pre-sensitization, week 0. The treatment: therapeutic diphenylcyclopropenone sensitization with weekly scalp DPC. Germline-derived CDR1 and CDR2 are SQVTM and ANQGSEA. This CDR3 has 14 residues. V was trimmed by 3 bases and J by 4 bases, leaving 15 bases between them. In the original processing: Counts of TCRs in each sample centred on a median of about 95,000 and extended from around 25,000 to 690,000. TCRdb reprocessed the RACE reads via MiXCR and lists one record per CDR3 protein. TCRdb, rather than the study authors, made the V and J calls. The sample carries approximately 180,000 distinct CDR3 sequences, more than 25% recorded once.

The chain employs TRBV29-1 and TRBJ2-5; D might be TRBD2 (7 bases). This specimen consisted of whole blood, obtained in connection with sensitization to the hapten diphenylcyclopropenone (DPC). This clonotype was obtained from a woman aged 25 to 39 with alopecia areata. Some clones in this sample may be carry-over from other donors' samples. In DNA, the CDR3 is TGCAGCGTTGATGGAGGGGGAGGGGCAGAGACCCAGTACTTC. Its protein product is CSVDGGGGAETQYF.